This T cell receptor beta chain was sequenced in a study of T cell responses to AZD1222 COVID-19 vaccine. This clone was seen a single time. Its specificity is not known. Study-wide results and limits: Once two AZD1222 doses were given, Spike-specific TCR breadth and depth went up. Just a handful of AZD1222 recipients tested seropositive at baseline.

Profiled with immunoSEQ multiplex PCR; TCRdb holds only in-frame clones, not every one. The sample consists of over 100,000 clones, about 86% of them appearing once. V gave up 9 bases and J gave up 1 base, with 10 bases separating them. The CDR3 spans 13 residues. Germline values: CDR1 MDHEN, CDR2 SYDVKM. The genes are TRBV28 and TRBJ1-5; weak D call: TRBD1 (5 bases). The material was peripheral blood, obtained on day 0 of AZD1222 vaccination. This sequence was found in an adult in good health. The CDR3 coding sequence is TGTGCCAGTATGGGGGTAAGCAATCAGCCCCAGCATTTT. It codes for CASMGVSNQPQHF.